These 14 T cell receptor beta chains share one sample of origin, sequenced in a study of regulatory T cells in long-lasting Graves disease. Sequencing libraries for TCR beta were prepared with iRepertoire HTBI primers and Arm-PCR of CDR3 regions. TCRdb ran MiXCR on the multiplex PCR reads and lists one entry per CDR3 protein. This sample has roughly 410,000 distinct CDR3 sequences, with roughly 15% found just once. Time point specified: newly diagnosed GD, antithyroid drugs for less than 3 months. RNA isolated from PBMCs was used to make the TCR library. In addition, the sample was reused for a study of T cells in Graves' hyperthyroidism and ophthalmopathy.

The source material was peripheral blood mononuclear cells (PBMCs), sampled at new diagnosis, from a patient treated with antithyroid drugs. The receptors derive from a woman aged 40 to 50 with Graves disease.

The chain is built from TRBV11-2 and TRBJ2-7; unclear D gene. This CDR3 spans 15 amino acids. Between the trimmed V and J ends, which lost 0 bases and 0 bases, there was a span of 9 bases. Germline V CDR1 and CDR2: SGHAT, FQNNGV. This CDR3 reads CASSLEALPSYEQYV. The CDR3 region has the DNA TGTGCCAGCAGCTTAGAAGCCCTACCCTCCTACGAGCAGTACGTC.

A few counts support this clonotype. The gene calls are TRBV30 and TRBJ2-1; 7 bases are a match to TRBD1. The germline CDR1 and CDR2 sequences are GTSNPN and SVGIG (reference sequence). J was trimmed by 6 bases and V by 5 bases; bases with no gene match: 10. This CDR3 region has 14 residues. CDR3 in amino acids: CAWRTAGGSNEQFF. The DNA of the CDR3 is TGTGCCTGGCGCACGGCAGGGGGTAGCAATGAGCAGTTCTTC.

A note on this clonotype: A much larger clone differs by one base, so this may be a read error. The J gene is TRBJ2-3, the V gene TRBV6-5; D is perhaps TRBD1 (6 bases). Germline V gene data show CDR1 as MNHEY and CDR2 as SVGAGI. The V gene lost 0 bases and the J gene lost 0 bases, with 22 bases spanning the gap. The CDR3 covers 20 residues. The CDR3 DNA reads as TGTGCCAGCAGTTACTCGGGCTACGGCAGGAGAGGGGGTAGCACAGATACGCAGTATTTT. As protein: CASSYSGYGRRGGSTDTQYF.

This clonotype was seen repeatedly, ten times or more. V is TRBV28 and J is TRBJ2-1; D ambiguous. Germline values: CDR1 MDHEN, CDR2 SYDVKM. The CDR3 sequence is 15 residues long. V gave up 5 bases and J gave up 2 bases, with 13 bases separating them. The CDR3 nucleotides are TGTGCCAGCAGTCGCTTGGGCCGAGCCTACAATGAGCAGTTCTTC. Amino acid sequence: CASSRLGRAYNEQFF.

With regard to this clonotype: Since a much larger clone is just one base distant, this may be a read error. The chain carries TRBV12-3 or TRBV12-4 and TRBJ2-1; D tentatively fits TRBD1 or TRBD2 (5 bases each). This CDR3 comprises 15 residues. Trimming shortened V by 6 bases and J by 2 bases, and 14 bases separated the two germline ends. Written as DNA, the CDR3 is TGTGCCAGCAGCCGGGGACCAGCGGCCTACAATGAGCAGTTCTTC. It translates to CASSRGPAAYNEQFF.

CDR3 loop: CASSLGDADNEQFF. As DNA, the CDR3 is TGCGCCAGCAGCCTAGGTGACGCCGACAATGAGCAGTTCTTC. J is TRBJ2-1 and V is TRBV5-1, with D hard to call. The CDR3 spans 14 residues. Trimming removed 4 bases from V and 5 bases from J, with 13 bases in between. Germline V gene lookup returns CDR1 SGHRS and CDR2 YFSETQ. Drawing the rest from reference TRBV5-1 and TRBJ2-1, the complete variable domain is KAGVTQTPRYLIKTRGQQVTLSCSPISGHRSVSWYQQTPGQGLQFLFEYFSETQRNKGNFPGRFSGRQFSNSRSEMNVSTLELGDSALYLCASSLGDADNEQFFGPGTRLTVL.

The chain has TRBV5-5 and TRBJ2-7, with TRBD1 as a possible D gene (5 bases). V lost 4 bases to trimming and J lost 5 bases, with 22 bases between them. The germline V gene encodes CDR1 SGHKS and CDR2 YYEKEE (reference sequence). This CDR3 spans 16 amino acids. CDR3 residues: CASSPNDWGRVDEQYF. The CDR3, as DNA: TGTGCCAGCAGCCCAAACGACTGGGGCAGGGTGGACGAGCAGTACTTC.

Notes on this clonotype: This may come from a read error, since a much larger clone is one base off. The rearrangement uses TRBV12-5 and TRBJ2-5; D may be TRBD1 (6 bases). Germline CDR1 LGHNT, CDR2 FRNRAP. With 0 bases removed from V and 4 bases from J, the gap between germline ends came to 9 bases. The CDR3 runs 14 residues. The DNA for the CDR3 is TGTGCTAGTGGTTTGGTACTCAGGGGAGAGACCCAGTACTTC. It encodes CASGLVLRGETQYF.

Many counts were recorded for this clonotype. The chain joins TRBV28 to TRBJ2-7; TRBD1 might be the D (5 bases). Germline CDR1 MDHEN, CDR2 SYDVKM. The CDR3 is made up of 13 amino acids. V lost 2 bases, J lost 6 bases, and 11 bases lay in between. The DNA for the CDR3 is TGTGCCAGCAGTTTAAATCAGGGTGGCGAGCAGTACTTC. Its translation is CASSLNQGGEQYF.

This clonotype was observed a few times. The rearrangement joins TRBV20-1 to TRBJ2-7; weak D call: TRBD2 (6 bases). Per the germline V gene, CDR1 is DFQATT and CDR2 is SNEGSKA (reference sequence). CDR3 length: 13 amino acids. The V gene lost 3 bases and the J gene lost 3 bases, with 12 bases spanning the gap. The CDR3 loop is CSARTRRDYEQYF. The CDR3 nucleotides are TGCAGTGCTAGGACTAGGCGGGACTACGAGCAGTACTTC.

Of note for this clonotype: This may stem from a read error, because a much larger clone lies one nucleotide away. This sequence joins TRBV11-2 and TRBJ1-1; 8 bases map to TRBD1. Germline loops: CDR1 SGHAT, CDR2 FQNNGV. This CDR3 contains 16 residues. The CDR3 reads CASSPGGWEGGTEGFF. The CDR3 DNA is TGTGCCAGCAGCCCAGGGGGCTGGGAGGGTGGGACTGAAGGTTTCTTT.

For this clonotype: A much larger clonotype is one base distant, so this may be a read error. The chain employs TRBV7-9 and TRBJ1-1; 10 bases line up with TRBD1. Germline CDR1 SEHNR, CDR2 FQNEAQ (reference sequence). This CDR3 region has 15 residues. CDR3 sequence: CASSAGTGDLAETFF. The CDR3 DNA is TGTGCCAGCAGCGCAGGGACAGGGGATCTGGCTGAAACTTTCTTT.

This clonotype was found many times. V and J are TRBV20-1 and TRBJ2-2; no reliable D call. The CDR3 extends over 11 amino acids. V dropped 5 bases and J dropped 6 bases, with 7 bases sitting between them. Germline V gives CDR1 DFQATT, CDR2 SNEGSKA (reference sequence). The CDR3 is CSALGSGELFF. The CDR3 DNA is TGCAGTGCTTTAGGGTCCGGGGAGCTGTTTTTT.

The rearrangement uses TRBV27 and TRBJ2-5, with a possible D match to TRBD2 (6 bases). The CDR3 has 16 residues. Looked up from germline, CDR1 is MNHEY and CDR2 is SMNVEV (reference sequence). V lost 5 bases and J lost 7, with 23 bases in between. The CDR3 nucleotides read TGTGCCAGCAGTAGTGGGACTCCTCGTTTGGGGGGGACCCAGTACTTC. Amino acids: CASSSGTPRLGGTQYF.